This is a list of T cell receptor beta chains from one sample in a study of shared clonotypes between healthy human individuals. Here immunoSEQ multiplex PCR was the method, and the copy in TCRdb shows in-frame clones only, minus some. In the table there are over 2 million clones, over 85% of which are singletons. Material for sequencing was naive CD8+ T cells sorted from blood. The receptors shown here come from a man aged 18 to 29 in good health. Both conserved end residues are trimmed from each CDR3.

v_gene: TRBV9; CDR3aa: ASGRGASGANVLT
v_gene: TRBV5-6; CDR3aa: ASSTGLAGGASTDTQY
v_gene: TRBV30; CDR3aa: AWKGGPLPGTEAF
v_gene: TRBV7-3; CDR3aa: ASSHDPSGGTDTQY
v_gene: TRBV28; CDR3aa: ASSSRGIENQPQH
v_gene: TRBV6-5; CDR3aa: ASRWKETGSPLH
v_gene: TRBV29-1; CDR3aa: SQDCRGNYEQY
v_gene: TRBV4-3; CDR3aa: ASSLWEGGSYEQY
v_gene: TRBV13; CDR3aa: ASSLWASGDYNEQF
v_gene: TRBV19; CDR3aa: ASRRGTENTEAF
v_gene: TRBV7-6; CDR3aa: ASSFGSVADSYEQY
v_gene: TRBV4-3; CDR3aa: ASSQDRSGSGEQY
v_gene: TRBV5-6; CDR3aa: ASAGSSYNSPLH